The 16 T cell receptor beta chains below all came from one sample that was sequenced in a study of shared clonotypes between healthy human individuals. Measured with immunoSEQ multiplex PCR; TCRdb has only the in-frame clones, and not every one. The repertoire consists of over a million clones, with approximately 97% occurring once and the leading ten covering 0.95% to 1.5%. Sequencing used naive CD4+ T cells sorted from blood. The subset denotes: CD45RA+ positively selected. Every receptor here comes from a young man in good health.

The chain employs TRBV10-2 and TRBJ2-6; D is undetermined. Germline V gene data show CDR1 as WSHSY and CDR2 as SAAADI. This CDR3 is built from 15 residues. V lost 4 bases, J lost 0 bases, and 7 bases lay in between. This chain's CDR3 is CASSVVLSGANVLTF. Written as DNA, the CDR3 is TGCGCCAGCAGTGTGGTACTCTCTGGGGCCAACGTCCTGACTTTC.

In its sample, this clone was seen once. CDR3 amino acids: CASSEGLAGGISEQFF. CDR3 nucleotide sequence: TGCGCCAGCAGTGAGGGGCTAGCGGGAGGGATAAGTGAGCAGTTCTTC. The chain uses TRBV10-1 and TRBJ2-1; 12 bases align to TRBD2. Germline V gene sequence: CDR1 WNHNN, CDR2 SYGVQD (reference sequence). V lost 2 bases and J lost 9; bases outside the gene matches: 8. This CDR3 is built from 16 residues.

Comments on this clone: Other DNA sequences from this sample encode an identical CDR3 as well. The V and J genes are TRBV7-6 and TRBJ2-3, with 7 nucleotides matching TRBD2. This CDR3 has 15 residues. The junction had 3 bases not matched to a gene; V was cut back by 1 base and J by 2 bases. CDR1 and CDR2 (germline): SGHVS, FNYEAQ. Here the CDR3 DNA reads TGTGCCAGCAGCTTAGGAACTAGCGCCACAGATACGCAGTATTTT. As protein: CASSLGTSATDTQYF.

J is TRBJ2-7 and V is TRBV7-8, with a weak D call TRBD1 (5 bases). Trimming cost V 4 bases and J 5 bases, with 18 bases left between them. The CDR3 sequence is 15 residues long. Germline values: CDR1 SGHVS, CDR2 FQNEAQ. CDR3 loop: CASSYLPGPVNEQYF. The DNA of the CDR3 is TGTGCCAGCAGCTATCTTCCAGGGCCCGTCAACGAGCAGTACTTC.

The chain has TRBV19 and TRBJ1-4; D might be TRBD1 (5 bases). The CDR3 extends over 14 amino acids. The germline V gene has CDR1 LNHDA and CDR2 SQIVND (reference sequence). V was shortened by 3 bases and J by 7 bases, with 12 bases between the two germline ends. The CDR3 coding sequence is TGTGCCAGTAGTATTCGGACTAGGGGTGAAAAACTGTTTTTT. It is translated as CASSIRTRGEKLFF.

The rearrangement uses TRBV19 and TRBJ1-1, with 9 nucleotides matching TRBD1. The CDR3 consists of 14 residues. The V gene's germline CDR1 is LNHDA and CDR2 SQIVND (reference sequence). V lost 8 bases to trimming and J lost 5 bases; unmatched junction nucleotides: 9. The CDR3 here is CASGWTGASTEAFF. The DNA of the CDR3 is TGTGCCAGTGGCTGGACAGGGGCGTCTACTGAAGCTTTCTTT.

The gene calls are TRBV21-1 and TRBJ1-1; the table assigns TRBD1, which was not confirmed against the DNA. TRBV21-1 is marked as a pseudogene. The CDR3 has 17 amino acids. The DNA of the CDR3 is TGTGCCAGCAGCAATGATCCCCCGGACAGGCTGGGCACTGAAGCTTTCTTT. Translation: CASSNDPPDRLGTEAFF.

The CDR3 loop reads CASRPTGGSEKLFF. CDR3 nucleotide sequence: TGCGCCAGCAGGCCGACAGGGGGGTCGGAAAAACTGTTTTTT. V and J are TRBV5-1 and TRBJ1-4; 9 nucleotides match TRBD1. The CDR3 runs to 14 residues. CDR1 and CDR2 from the germline V gene are SGHRS and YFSETQ. V lost 5 bases, J lost 8 bases, and 7 bases stayed unmatched.

This clone occurred a few times. The chain uses TRBV19 and TRBJ2-1; 8 bases map to TRBD1. The CDR3 totals 15 residues. J gave up 8 bases and V 5 bases, and 11 bases lay outside the gene matches. Germline V gives CDR1 LNHDA, CDR2 SQIVND (reference sequence). The CDR3 region is CASSRPTGGGYEQFF. The CDR3 DNA sequence: TGTGCCAGTAGTCGGCCTACAGGGGGTGGTTATGAGCAGTTCTTC.

V usage is TRBV5-1 and J usage is TRBJ2-3; no clear D gene. CDR1 is SGHRS and CDR2 is YFSETQ in the germline V gene. The CDR3 covers 15 residues. Trimming removed 1 base from V and 0 bases from J, with 9 bases in between. The CDR3 bases are TGCGCCAGCAGCTTGATGGATCCTAGCACAGATACGCAGTATTTT. The encoded protein is CASSLMDPSTDTQYF. Complete variable domain (other parts from reference TRBV5-1 and TRBJ2-3): KAGVTQTPRYLIKTRGQQVTLSCSPISGHRSVSWYQQTPGQGLQFLFEYFSETQRNKGNFPGRFSGRQFSNSRSEMNVSTLELGDSALYLCASSLMDPSTDTQYFGPGTRLTVL.

In this sample, this clone turned up once. V is TRBV28 and J is TRBJ2-1; 13 nucleotides match TRBD2. After removal of 4 bases from V and 5 bases from J, the junction contained 5 bases not matched to a gene. The CDR3 spans 16 residues. Germline V gene data show CDR1 as MDHEN and CDR2 as SYDVKM. CDR3 nucleotides: TGTGCCAGCAGTTCCTGGGGACTAGCGGGACACAATGAGCAGTTCTTC. Translating gives CASSSWGLAGHNEQFF.

This chain uses TRBV6-1 with TRBJ1-4, with unresolved D. CDR3 length equals 13 residues. Germline CDR1 reads MNHNS; CDR2 reads SASEGT. The V gene lost 6 bases and the J gene lost 2 bases, with 7 bases spanning the gap. The CDR3 region has the DNA TGTGCCAGCAGGGGAAGCACTAATGAAAAACTGTTTTTT. Protein: CASRGSTNEKLFF.

The V call is TRBV18, the J call TRBJ2-7; TRBD2 agrees at 8 bases. Germline V gene lookup returns CDR1 KGHSH and CDR2 LQKENI. V gave up 5 bases and J gave up 5 bases; unmatched junction bases: 5. The CDR3 sequence is 13 residues long. The CDR3 protein is CASSSGLVDEQYF. The CDR3 DNA is TGTGCCAGCTCATCGGGACTAGTGGACGAGCAGTACTTC. The variable domain in full, completed from reference TRBV18 and TRBJ2-7, reads NAGVMQNPRHLVRRRGQEARLRCSPMKGHSHVYWYRQLPEEGLKFMVYLQKENIIDESGMPKERFSAEFPKEGPSILRIQQVVRGDSAAYFCASSSGLVDEQYFGPGTRLTVT.

The V and J genes are TRBV19 and TRBJ2-2, with 13 bases that match TRBD2. The CDR3 runs 17 residues. V trimming: 7 bases; J trimming: 4 bases; junction bases outside the gene matches: 9. CDR1 and CDR2 from the germline V gene are LNHDA and SQIVND (reference sequence). CDR3 in amino acids: CASKRGTSGTATGELFF. The CDR3 nucleotides read TGTGCCAGTAAACGGGGGACTAGCGGGACCGCCACCGGGGAGCTGTTTTTT. Variable domain in full (rest from reference TRBV19 and TRBJ2-2): DGGITQSPKYLFRKEGQNVTLSCEQNLNHDAMYWYRQDPGQGLRLIYYSQIVNDFQKGDIAEGYSVSREKKESFPLTVTSAQKNPTAFYLCASKRGTSGTATGELFFGEGSRLTVL.

The chain couples TRBV19 to TRBJ2-1; 9 nucleotides align to TRBD2. The CDR3 consists of 13 residues. Germline loops: CDR1 LNHDA, CDR2 SQIVND (reference sequence). V was pared by 4 bases and J by 12 bases, with 7 bases of the junction left unmatched. CDR3 in amino acids: CASSRLLSGRQFF. CDR3 coding DNA: TGTGCCAGTAGTAGACTCCTTAGCGGGAGGCAGTTCTTC. The full variable domain, with the rest looked up from reference TRBV19 and TRBJ2-1, is DGGITQSPKYLFRKEGQNVTLSCEQNLNHDAMYWYRQDPGQGLRLIYYSQIVNDFQKGDIAEGYSVSREKKESFPLTVTSAQKNPTAFYLCASSRLLSGRQFFGPGTRLTVL.

The count of this clone is one. J is TRBJ2-7 and V is TRBV6-5; TRBD1 matches 8 bases. Germline-derived CDR1 and CDR2 are MNHEY and SVGAGI. The CDR3 spans 14 residues. V shed 4 bases, J shed 4 bases, and the junction held 6 bases outside the gene matches. CDR3 in DNA: TGTGCCAGCAGTTCTCGGGACAGGTCGTACGAGCAGTACTTC. Its protein product is CASSSRDRSYEQYF.